This T cell receptor beta chain was recorded in a study of early T cells in non-severe SARS-CoV-2 infection. A word on this clonotype: The junction differs from germline at one of its ends, possibly a read error.

Germline assignment: CDR1 LGHNA and CDR2 YSLEER. The CDR3 has 15 amino acids. As part of library construction, unique molecular identifiers were attached to individual cDNA molecules. TCRdb called the 5' RACE reads again in MiXCR, with one record for every CDR3 protein. The table lists some 55,000 distinct CDR3 sequences, more than 10% of them singletons, with over 2.5% in the top ten. The clonotype comes from an adult who was a healthcare worker with PCR-confirmed SARS-CoV-2 infection or an uninfected control (not recorded which). The material sequenced was whole blood, taken at baseline. The chain joins TRBV4-3 to TRBJ2-2; no firm D call. CDR3 sequence: CTSSQDHFGPGELFF. The CDR3 DNA sequence: TGCACCAGCAGCCAAGATCATTTCGGCCCCGGGGAGCTGTTTTTT.